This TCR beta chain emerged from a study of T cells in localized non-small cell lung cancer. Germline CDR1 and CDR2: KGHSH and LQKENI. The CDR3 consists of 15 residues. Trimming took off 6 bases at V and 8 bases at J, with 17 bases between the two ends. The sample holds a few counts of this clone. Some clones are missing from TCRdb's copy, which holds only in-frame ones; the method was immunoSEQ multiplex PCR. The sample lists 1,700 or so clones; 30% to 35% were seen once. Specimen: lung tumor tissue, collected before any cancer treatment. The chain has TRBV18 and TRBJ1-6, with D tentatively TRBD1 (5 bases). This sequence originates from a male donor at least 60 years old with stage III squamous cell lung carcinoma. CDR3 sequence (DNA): TGTGCCAGCTCGCTTGGACTGGCGGGGGATTCACCCCTCCACTTT. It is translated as CASSLGLAGDSPLHF.